This TCR beta chain was observed in a study of STAT3 mutations in large granular lymphocyte leukemia. The repertoire was sequenced with immunoSEQ multiplex PCR; TCRdb's copy has only in-frame clones and lacks some. The profile shows 35,000 to 50,000 clones, about 81% of them singletons. CDR3 length equals 13 residues. The germline V gene encodes CDR1 SGHRS and CDR2 YFSETQ. The trim removed 4 bases at V and 5 bases at J, leaving 3 bases unmatched. Whole-study results and caveats: All newly emerging clones after therapy were STAT3 wild type. A small but highly pathogenic clone may have been missed. At least one immunodominant TCR beta clonotype appeared in every T-cell large granular lymphocyte leukemia patient.

Concerning this clone: Its target is not known.

The sequence was obtained from a human donor with T large granular lymphocyte leukemia. Some clones in this sample may be carry-over from other donors' samples. The rearrangement uses TRBV5-1 and TRBJ2-1; 7 bases agree with TRBD1. Input material: PBMCs. The CDR3 sequence is CASSITGDNEQFF. CDR3 bases: TGCGCCAGCAGCATCACAGGGGACAATGAGCAGTTCTTC.